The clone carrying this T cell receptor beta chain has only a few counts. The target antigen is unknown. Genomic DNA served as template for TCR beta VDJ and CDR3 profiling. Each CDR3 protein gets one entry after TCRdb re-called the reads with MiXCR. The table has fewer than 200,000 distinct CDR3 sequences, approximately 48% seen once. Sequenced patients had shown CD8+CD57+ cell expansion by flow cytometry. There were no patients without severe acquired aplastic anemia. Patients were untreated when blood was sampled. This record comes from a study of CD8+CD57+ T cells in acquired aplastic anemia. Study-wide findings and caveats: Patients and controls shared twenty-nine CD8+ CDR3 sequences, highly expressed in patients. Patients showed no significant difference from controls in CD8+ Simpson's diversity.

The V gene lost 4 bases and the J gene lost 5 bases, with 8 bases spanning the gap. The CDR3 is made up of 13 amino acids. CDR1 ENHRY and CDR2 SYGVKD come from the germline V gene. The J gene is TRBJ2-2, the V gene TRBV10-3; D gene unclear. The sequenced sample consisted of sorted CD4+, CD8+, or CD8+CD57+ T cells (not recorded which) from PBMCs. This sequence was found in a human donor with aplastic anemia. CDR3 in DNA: TGTGCCATCAGTGCTGTCGGTACCGGGGAGCTGTTTTTT. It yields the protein CAISAVGTGELFF.